Reported below is one T cell receptor beta chain. TCRdb's copy holds only in-frame clones and misses some; the assay was immunoSEQ multiplex PCR. The sample contains some 17,000 clones, over 85% of which appear only once. The record originates from a study of chemoradiotherapy in HPV16-positive cancers. The sample in question was blood, obtained from a patient who underwent chemoradiotherapy. The receptor comes from a human donor with HPV-associated anogenital cancer.

The CDR3 sequence: CASSLGTTGANEQFF. CDR3 DNA sequence: TGCGCCAGCAGCTTGGGTACGACAGGGGCCAATGAGCAGTTCTTC. This chain joins TRBV5-1 and TRBJ2-1; 8 bases are shared with TRBD1. Germline values: CDR1 SGHRS, CDR2 YFSETQ. The ends lost 0 bases at V and 6 bases at J; junction bases unmatched: 5. The CDR3 runs to 15 residues.